One and the same sample provided the 26 T cell receptor beta chains below, sequenced in a study of T-cell memory formation after mild COVID-19. TCRdb re-derived calls from the 5' RACE reads in MiXCR, one entry per CDR3 protein. Of hundreds of thousands of distinct CDR3 sequences listed, about 16% are singletons. Sequencing used PBMCs or a T cell subset sorted from them (not recorded which). All receptors come from a man between 18 and 29 years old who had mild COVID-19 (a few samples of this study predate the infection). Cell type and time point are not known.

Only a few counts were recorded for this clonotype. J is TRBJ2-4 and V is TRBV4-2; D remains unclear. The CDR3 consists of 14 residues. Per the germline V gene, CDR1 is LGHNA and CDR2 is YNFKEQ. V was cut by 0 bases and J by 8 bases, with 11 bases left in between. Written as DNA, the CDR3 is TGTGCCAGCAGCCAAGAGCCTAGTCCGGACATTCAGTACTTC. Translation: CASSQEPSPDIQYF.

The genes are TRBV4-3 and TRBJ1-2; a possible D gene is TRBD1 (5 bases). The V and J ends lost 1 base and 5 bases respectively, with 14 bases between them. CDR3 length: 15 residues. Germline values: CDR1 LGHNA, CDR2 YSLEER. CDR3 in DNA: TGCGCCAGCAGCCAAGGTCCAGGGAACTTATATGGCTACACCTTC. Protein: CASSQGPGNLYGYTF.

Many counts were recorded for this clonotype. The chain links TRBV7-2 to TRBJ2-5, with D possibly matching TRBD2 (6 bases). Between the trimmed V and J ends, which lost 0 bases and 5 bases, there was a span of 7 bases. This CDR3 region has 13 residues. The germline V gene encodes CDR1 SGHTA and CDR2 FQGNSA. The CDR3 loop is CASSLASGETQYF. CDR3 nucleotides: TGTGCCAGCAGCTTAGCCAGCGGGGAGACCCAGTACTTC.

This clonotype has only a few counts. The CDR3 region has the DNA TGCGCCAGCAGTGTAAACTGGTTATTGAACACCGGGGAGCTGTTTTTT. Protein product: CASSVNWLLNTGELFF. The chain recombines TRBV4-1 with TRBJ2-2; no reliable D call. The germline gives CDR1 MGHRA, CDR2 YSYEKL. The CDR3 sequence is 16 residues long. With 6 bases removed from V and 1 base from J, the gap between germline ends came to 15 bases.

V gene TRBV10-3 combines with J gene TRBJ2-3; possibly TRBD2 for D (6 bases). Per the germline V gene, CDR1 is ENHRY and CDR2 is SYGVKD. The ends were cut back, 3 bases at V and 8 bases at J, with 24 bases in the middle. The CDR3 has 17 residues. The CDR3 DNA follows: TGTGCCATCAGTGACGTGGCGGGCCGGGGGTTGGGGAGTACGCAGTATTTT. Translation gives CAISDVAGRGLGSTQYF.

The chain has TRBV2 and TRBJ1-5; TRBD1 agrees at 7 bases. Per germline, CDR1 SNHLY and CDR2 FYNNEI. This CDR3 spans 12 amino acids. With 4 bases clipped from V and 15 bases from J, the junction kept 9 bases outside the gene matches. This CDR3 is CASSGDSQMVHF. For the CDR3, the DNA is TGTGCCAGCAGTGGGGACAGCCAAATGGTGCATTTT. Based on the CDR3 plus reference TRBV2 and TRBJ1-5, the full variable domain is EPEVTQTPSHQVTQMGQEVILRCVPISNHLYFYWYRQILGQKVEFLVSFYNNEISEKSEIFDDQFSVERPDGSNFTLKIRSTKLEDSAMYFCASSGDSQMVHFGDGTRLSIL.

This chain connects TRBV5-1 to TRBJ2-5; D gene uncertain. The length of the CDR3 is 14 residues. Trimming took off 0 bases at V and 1 base at J, with 7 bases between the two ends. Germline assignment: CDR1 SGHRS and CDR2 YFSETQ. The CDR3: CASSLVPIQETQYF. CDR3 nucleotides: TGCGCCAGCAGCTTGGTGCCGATCCAAGAGACCCAGTACTTC.

This chain joins TRBV9 and TRBJ1-1, with 7 nucleotides matching TRBD1. Germline V lookup: CDR1 SGDLS, CDR2 YYNGEE. The length of the CDR3 is 16 residues. V lost 0 bases, J lost 2 bases, and 7 bases stayed unmatched. The CDR3 DNA follows: TGTGCCAGCAGCGTAGTCTCCGGGACAGTAAACACTGAAGCTTTCTTT. Residues: CASSVVSGTVNTEAFF.

Ten or more counts support this clonotype. This chain uses TRBV28 with TRBJ2-6; D is uncertain. This CDR3 is 16 amino acids long. CDR1 is MDHEN, CDR2 SYDVKM, per germline. The V end lost 4 bases, the J end lost 0 bases, and 10 bases lay between the germline ends. CDR3 amino acids: CASSSDLLSGANVLTF. Written as DNA, the CDR3 is TGTGCCAGCAGTTCAGACCTACTCTCTGGGGCCAACGTCCTGACTTTC.

This sequence joins TRBV7-6 and TRBJ1-5; TRBD1 matches 10 bases. From germline, CDR1 is SGHVS and CDR2 FNYEAQ. V lost 6 bases, J lost 7 bases, and 6 bases stayed unmatched. This CDR3 has 14 amino acids. The CDR3 region is CASSGTGVGQPQHF. CDR3 nucleotide sequence: TGTGCCAGCAGTGGGACAGGGGTTGGACAGCCCCAGCATTTT. The variable domain in full, with the rest retrieved from reference TRBV7-6 and TRBJ1-5, is GAGVSQSPRYKVTKRGQDVALRCDPISGHVSLYWYRQALGQGPEFLTYFNYEAQQDKSGLPNDRFSAERPEGSISTLTIQRTEQRDSAMYRCASSGTGVGQPQHFGDGTRLSIL.

V is TRBV4-3 and J is TRBJ1-1; 7 nucleotides match TRBD1. This CDR3 region has 16 residues. The germline V gene has CDR1 LGHNA and CDR2 YSLEER. The junction had 10 bases not matched to a gene; V was cut back by 1 base and J by 5 bases. The CDR3 coding sequence is TGCGCCAGCAGCCAAGGTGAAGGCAGGGGGTTAACTGAAGCTTTCTTT. Amino acid sequence: CASSQGEGRGLTEAFF.

The sample holds many counts of this clonotype. The rearrangement joins TRBV7-2 to TRBJ2-1; 10 bases fit TRBD2. The V gene end was trimmed by 3 bases and the J gene end by 7 bases; junction bases not matched to a gene: 12. The germline CDR1 and CDR2 sequences are SGHTA and FQGNSA. The CDR3 contains 17 residues. The CDR3 DNA is TGTGCCAGCAGCTTTCTTGTAGCGGGGGGCCGCTCAAATGAGCAGTTCTTC. Amino acid sequence: CASSFLVAGGRSNEQFF.

The genes are TRBV7-9 and TRBJ1-1; D not resolved. The CDR3 is made up of 13 amino acids. Per germline, CDR1 SEHNR and CDR2 FQNEAQ (reference sequence). Between the trimmed V and J ends, which lost 1 base and 4 bases, there was a span of 7 bases. CDR3: CASSLEESTEAFF. CDR3 DNA: TGTGCCAGCAGCTTAGAGGAGAGCACTGAAGCTTTCTTT.

For the CDR3, the DNA is TGTGCCAGCAGTGCGGGTGAAGAGACCCAGTACTTC. Protein: CASSAGEETQYF. This rearrangement joins TRBV6-2 or TRBV6-3 to TRBJ2-5; the D gene is possibly TRBD2 (5 bases). The CDR3 is made up of 12 amino acids. From germline, CDR1 is MNHEY and CDR2 SVGEGT. The germline V and J ends were trimmed by 5 bases and 3 bases, with 7 bases remaining between them.

In this sample, this clonotype turned up a few times. The chain joins TRBV12-3 or TRBV12-4 to TRBJ1-3; D is perhaps TRBD1 (5 bases). V was cut by 5 bases and J by 3 bases, with 11 bases left in between. The CDR3 contains 14 residues. CDR3 nucleotides: TGTGCCAGCAGTATCCGGGACGGTGGAAACACCATATATTTT. Its protein product is CASSIRDGGNTIYF.

This chain uses TRBV20-1 with TRBJ2-3, with a weak D call TRBD1 (5 bases). CDR1 and CDR2 (germline): DFQATT, SNEGSKA (reference sequence). The CDR3 length is 14 residues. V lost 6 bases and J 2 bases, leaving 15 bases between the germline ends. CDR3 sequence (DNA): TGCAGTGCCCTACTGGGGCGGTACACAGATACGCAGTATTTT. Translated: CSALLGRYTDTQYF.

In its sample, this clonotype was seen many times. The chain employs TRBV3-1 and TRBJ2-2; D ambiguous. Germline V gives CDR1 LGHDT, CDR2 YNNKEL (reference sequence). V gave up 4 bases and J gave up 0 bases, with 15 bases separating them. The CDR3 has 17 amino acids. In nucleotides, the CDR3 is TGTGCCAGCAGCCCGAAGAGGACCCTGTCGAACACCGGGGAGCTGTTTTTT. This translates into CASSPKRTLSNTGELFF.

This clonotype was counted a few times. The chain joins TRBV4-2 to TRBJ1-2; D remains unclear. The CDR3 is 15 residues long. The germline V gene encodes CDR1 LGHNA and CDR2 YNFKEQ. V lost 0 bases to trimming and J lost 5 bases, with 13 bases between them. CDR3 coding DNA: TGTGCCAGCAGCCAAGAGGTAAAGGGAGGATATGGCTACACCTTC. Protein sequence: CASSQEVKGGYGYTF.

The chain uses TRBV20-1 and TRBJ1-6, with TRBD1 as a possible D gene (6 bases). Germline V lookup: CDR1 DFQATT, CDR2 SNEGSKA (reference sequence). Deletions cut 0 bases from V and 7 bases from J, with 19 bases between. The CDR3 has 17 amino acids. CDR3 DNA sequence: TGCAGTGCTAGAGATGGAGCCAGAGGGGGTCTGAATTCACCCCTCCACTTT. Its protein is CSARDGARGGLNSPLHF.

V and J are TRBV11-2 and TRBJ2-3; D gene uncertain. This CDR3 is built from 12 residues. Germline CDR1 SGHAT, CDR2 FQNNGV. V was shortened by 4 bases and J by 6 bases, with 8 bases between the two germline ends. The CDR3 DNA follows: TGTGCCAGCAGCTCAGTGCTGGATACGCAGTATTTT. Protein sequence: CASSSVLDTQYF.

This clonotype came up a few times. This rearrangement joins TRBV19 to TRBJ1-2, with D possibly being TRBD1 (5 bases). V was trimmed by 7 bases and J by 4 bases, leaving 19 bases between them. The length of the CDR3 is 15 residues. CDR1 is LNHDA and CDR2 is SQIVND in the germline V gene (reference sequence). As DNA, the CDR3 is TGTGCCAGTACCACGCTGGGGGGACTCGGCTATGGCTACACCTTC. Translated, it gives CASTTLGGLGYGYTF.

The table lists this clonotype with a few counts. The V gene is TRBV5-1, the J gene TRBJ1-1, with D perhaps matching TRBD1 (6 bases). The ends were cut back, 0 bases at V and 5 bases at J, with 14 bases in the middle. The germline V gene has CDR1 SGHRS and CDR2 YFSETQ. The length of the CDR3 is 15 residues. The CDR3 region is CASSLAIGDKTEAFF. The CDR3 region has the DNA TGCGCCAGCAGCTTGGCCATTGGGGACAAAACTGAAGCTTTCTTT.

This clonotype appeared once. This chain joins TRBV5-1 and TRBJ2-1, with TRBD2 matching over 16 bases. Unmatched junction bases numbered 9, after V lost 4 bases and J lost 8 bases. Germline assignment: CDR1 SGHRS and CDR2 YFSETQ. The CDR3 is 17 residues long. This chain's CDR3 is CASSPGLAGGLEDEQFF. Here the CDR3 DNA reads TGCGCCAGCAGCCCGGGACTAGCGGGGGGGTTGGAGGATGAGCAGTTCTTC.

The chain combines TRBV20-1 with TRBJ2-1, with TRBD2 identical over 9 bases. Trimming took 3 bases from V and 12 from J; bases not matched to a gene: 15. The CDR3 extends over 15 amino acids. Germline CDR1 and CDR2: DFQATT and SNEGSKA (reference sequence). The CDR3 region is CSASTGGLAGSMQFF. The DNA for the CDR3 is TGCAGTGCTAGTACCGGTGGGCTAGCGGGGTCGATGCAGTTCTTC.

The chain is built from TRBV5-8 and TRBJ2-7; perhaps TRBD1 as D (6 bases). Germline-derived CDR1 and CDR2 are SGHTS and YDEGEE. The CDR3 has 12 amino acids. Trimming took off 2 bases at V and 5 bases at J, with 8 bases between the two ends. The CDR3 bases are TGTGCCAGCAGCTTTCACAGGGACGAGCAGTACTTC. This encodes CASSFHRDEQYF.

The rearrangement links TRBV4-1 to TRBJ2-1; the D is unclear. Between the trimmed V and J ends, which lost 7 bases and 3 bases, there was a span of 13 bases. Germline V lookup: CDR1 MGHRA, CDR2 YSYEKL. The CDR3 runs to 14 residues. CDR3 nucleotides: TGCGCCAGCACCCAGAGAGATAGCTACAATGAGCAGTTCTTC. Its protein is CASTQRDSYNEQFF.